The clone carrying this T cell receptor beta chain was found many times. Its cognate antigen is unknown. This sample was taken from a study of spatial heterogeneity in lung cancer. Study in general: More than eight raw reads, on average, carried each unique TCR and UMI combination.

Overall study findings and caveats: For expanded intratumoral alpha and beta TCRs, counts tracked tumor mutation counts.

TCRdb reanalysed the 5' RACE reads using MiXCR and keeps one entry per CDR3 protein. The repertoire has around 100,000 distinct CDR3 sequences, around 4.8% of them found once; the top ten carry 21%. Noted time point: sample taken at primary tumor resection. A total of some 70 untreated early-stage non-small cell lung cancer patients served as donors. The authors sequenced whole RNA from tumor, nontumor lung or frozen PBMC without sorting. Looked up from germline, CDR1 is MDHEN and CDR2 is SYDVKM. CDR3 length: 15 residues. V was pared by 4 bases and J by 5 bases, with 14 bases between. The clonotype originates from a male donor with early-stage non-small cell lung cancer. The gene calls are TRBV28 and TRBJ2-2; D may match TRBD1 or TRBD2 (6 bases each). The sample in question was lung tumor tissue, obtained at surgery. In DNA form, the CDR3 reads TGTGCCAGCAGTTACAGGGACTCGAGAACCGGGGAGCTGTTTTTT. Protein sequence: CASSYRDSRTGELFF.